This T cell receptor beta chain emerged from a study of blood T cell repertoires in COVID-19. This table comes from immunoSEQ multiplex PCR, and its TCRdb copy is limited to in-frame clones, with some not included. The table has around 150,000 clones, about 88% seen once. The CDR3 consists of 14 residues. With 3 bases removed from V and 4 bases from J, the gap between germline ends came to 16 bases. Germline loops: CDR1 SQVTM, CDR2 ANQGSEA. In this sample, this clone turned up once. This chain joins TRBV29-1 and TRBJ2-7; D is perhaps TRBD2 (6 bases). The receptor was derived from a woman aged 55-69 years with COVID-19, enrolled during active disease. The specimen was peripheral blood. The CDR3 DNA is TGCAGCGTTGATAGGTCAGGGCGGGGTTACGAGCAGTACTTC. It translates to CSVDRSGRGYEQYF.